A selection of T cell receptor beta chains follows, all from one sample in a study of Graves' ophthalmopathy and Graves' hyperthyroidism. TCRdb re-analysed the multiplex PCR reads in MiXCR, keeping a single row per CDR3 protein. The sample consists of 350,000 to 400,000 distinct CDR3 sequences, around 18% of them appearing once. Specimen: peripheral blood. These receptor sequences come from a woman aged 18-29 years with Graves' ophthalmopathy. CDR3s include the opening cysteine and the closing phenylalanine or tryptophan. D genes are given only for firm matches. Where a row states a size, it is once, few, many or the class of an expanded clone; other rows omit it.

v_call	j_call	d_call	clone_size	cdr3_aa	cdr3_nt
TRBV6-2/TRBV6-3	TRBJ1-5	.	many	CASSPDAGPDNQPQHF	TGTGCCAGCAGCCCCGATGCGGGGCCGGACAATCAGCCCCAGCATTTT
TRBV20-1	TRBJ2-7	TRBD1	many	CSARDRGEQYF	TGCAGTGCTAGGGACAGGGGCGAGCAGTACTTC
TRBV7-2	TRBJ2-7	TRBD2	many	CASSSTSGVTYEQYF	TGTGCCAGCAGCTCGACTAGCGGAGTTACCTACGAGCAGTACTTC
TRBV6-2/TRBV6-3	TRBJ2-7	TRBD2	many	CASSYSSGGEQYF	TGTGCCAGCAGTTACTCGTCGGGAGGCGAGCAGTACTTC
TRBV7-6	TRBJ2-7	TRBD1	few	CASSPRTGGSLNSYEQYF	TGTGCCAGCAGTCCCCGGACAGGGGGTTCCCTTAACTCCTACGAGCAGTACTTC
TRBV15	TRBJ2-5	.	many	CATSRAAGVGSETQYF	TGTGCCACCAGCAGAGCGGCCGGCGTGGGGTCAGAGACCCAGTACTTC
TRBV29-1	TRBJ1-1	.	many	CSVVSGLNTEAFF	TGCAGCGTTGTATCTGGGTTGAACACTGAAGCTTTCTTT
TRBV24-1	TRBJ1-2	.	many	CATRATGNYGYTF	TGTGCCACCAGAGCGACCGGTAACTATGGCTACACCTTC
TRBV7-2	TRBJ2-5	TRBD1	many	CASKHRGSETQYF	TGTGCCAGCAAACACAGGGGGTCGGAGACCCAGTACTTC
TRBV6-1	TRBJ1-3	.	many	CASRNPGNTIYF	TGTGCCAGCAGGAATCCTGGAAACACCATATATTTT
TRBV6-5	TRBJ1-5	.	many	CASSYSGPQPQHF	TGTGCCAGCAGTTACTCGGGCCCCCAGCCCCAGCATTTT
TRBV6-2/TRBV6-3	TRBJ2-7	TRBD2	few	CASSGWGLAGANEQYF	TGTGCCAGCAGTGGCTGGGGACTAGCGGGAGCAAACGAGCAGTACTTC
TRBV6-2/TRBV6-3	TRBJ2-7	TRBD2	many	CATLGLAGAYEQYF	TGTGCCACCCTCGGATTAGCGGGCGCCTACGAGCAGTACTTC
TRBV28	TRBJ1-6	.	.	CASSFGEVSPLHF	TGTGCCAGCAGTTTCGGGGAGGTCTCACCCCTCCACTTT
TRBV18	TRBJ2-7	TRBD2	few	CASSLGLAPSEQYF	TGTGCCAGCTCACTGGGACTAGCTCCCTCCGAGCAGTACTTC
TRBV19	TRBJ1-1	.	many	CASSIVAGEAFF	TGTGCCAGTAGTATAGTGGCAGGGGAAGCTTTCTTT
TRBV19	TRBJ1-2	TRBD1	few	CATMDRVIYGYTF	TGTGCCACAATGGACAGGGTGATCTATGGCTACACCTTC
TRBV7-8	TRBJ2-5	TRBD2	.	CASSLGLALETQYF	TGTGCCAGCAGCTTAGGACTAGCTCTGGAGACCCAGTACTTC
TRBV20-1	TRBJ2-2	.	many	CSAKDSRNTGELFF	TGCAGTGCTAAAGACAGTAGGAACACCGGGGAGCTGTTTTTT
TRBV7-8	TRBJ1-2	TRBD1	many	CASSSRQGGVQGGYTF	TGTGCCAGCAGCTCACGACAGGGAGGAGTTCAGGGTGGCTACACCTTC
TRBV30	TRBJ1-2	TRBD1	.	CAWSVLRQGGGYTF	TGTGCCTGGAGTGTTCTCAGGCAGGGGGGAGGCTACACCTTC
TRBV6-1	TRBJ2-7	.	many	CAVGGYEQYF	TGTGCCGTAGGGGGCTACGAGCAGTACTTC
TRBV7-8	TRBJ2-7	TRBD1	many	CAIETGQGYEQYF	TGTGCCATCGAAACGGGACAGGGATACGAGCAGTACTTC
TRBV5-1	TRBJ1-4	.	.	CASSLGGRNEKLFF	TGCGCCAGCAGCTTGGGCGGGAGGAATGAAAAACTGTTTTTT